This T cell receptor (beta chain) was profiled in a study of shared clonotypes between healthy human individuals. Profiled with immunoSEQ multiplex PCR; TCRdb holds only in-frame clones, not every one. This table holds around 500,000 clones, over 60% found once. Germline lookup yields CDR1 SEHNR and CDR2 FQNEAQ (reference sequence). The CDR3 has 13 amino acids. Trimming took off 5 bases at V and 5 bases at J, with 10 bases between the two ends. The gene calls are TRBV7-9 and TRBJ2-1, with D possibly being TRBD2 (5 bases). The TCR was taken from a woman aged 40 to 50 in good health. Some clones in this sample may be carry-over from other donors' samples. Sequencing used PBMCs. The CDR3 DNA is TGTGCCAGCAGCCTCGGGATTAACAATGAGCAGTTCTTC. It specifies CASSLGINNEQFF.